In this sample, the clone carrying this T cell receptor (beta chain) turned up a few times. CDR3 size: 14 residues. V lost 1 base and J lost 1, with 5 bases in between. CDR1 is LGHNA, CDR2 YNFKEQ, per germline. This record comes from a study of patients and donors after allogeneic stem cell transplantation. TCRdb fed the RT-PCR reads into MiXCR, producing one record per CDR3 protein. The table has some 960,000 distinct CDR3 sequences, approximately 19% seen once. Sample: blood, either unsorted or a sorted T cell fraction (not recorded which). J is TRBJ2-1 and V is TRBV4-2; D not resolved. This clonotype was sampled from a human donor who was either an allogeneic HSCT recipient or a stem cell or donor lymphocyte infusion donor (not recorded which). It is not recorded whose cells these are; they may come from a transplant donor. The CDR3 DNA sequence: TGTGCCAGCAGCCAAGGGGAATCCTACAATGAGCAGTTCTTC. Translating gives CASSQGESYNEQFF.